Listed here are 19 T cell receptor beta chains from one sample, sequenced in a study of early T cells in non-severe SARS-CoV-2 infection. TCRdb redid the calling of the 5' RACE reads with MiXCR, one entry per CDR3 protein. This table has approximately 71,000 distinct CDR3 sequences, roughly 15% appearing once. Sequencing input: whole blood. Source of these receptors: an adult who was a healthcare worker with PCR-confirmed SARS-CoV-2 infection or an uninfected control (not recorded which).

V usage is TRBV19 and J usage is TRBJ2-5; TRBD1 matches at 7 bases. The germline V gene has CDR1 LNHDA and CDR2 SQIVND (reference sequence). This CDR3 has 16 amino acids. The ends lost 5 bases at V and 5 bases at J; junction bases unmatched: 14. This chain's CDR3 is CASSAPRQGGRETQYF. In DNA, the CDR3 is TGTGCCAGTAGTGCCCCCCGACAGGGTGGAAGGGAGACCCAGTACTTC. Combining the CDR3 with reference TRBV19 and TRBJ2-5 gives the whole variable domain DGGITQSPKYLFRKEGQNVTLSCEQNLNHDAMYWYRQDPGQGLRLIYYSQIVNDFQKGDIAEGYSVSREKKESFPLTVTSAQKNPTAFYLCASSAPRQGGRETQYFGPGTRLLVL.

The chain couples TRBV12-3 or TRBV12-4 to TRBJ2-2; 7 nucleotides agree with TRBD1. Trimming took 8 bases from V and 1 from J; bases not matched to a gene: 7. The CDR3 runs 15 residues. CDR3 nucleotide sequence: TGTGCCAGCTCTTTGGGGACAGAGAACACCGGGGAGCTGTTTTTT. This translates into CASSLGTENTGELFF.

CDR3: CASSSPTDTEAFF. The CDR3 region has the DNA TGTGCCAGCAGTTCCCCCACCGACACTGAAGCTTTCTTT. The chain combines TRBV28 with TRBJ1-1; D is uncertain. This CDR3 contains 13 residues. V was clipped by 4 bases and J by 3 bases, with 9 bases between them. Per the germline V gene, CDR1 is MDHEN and CDR2 is SYDVKM.

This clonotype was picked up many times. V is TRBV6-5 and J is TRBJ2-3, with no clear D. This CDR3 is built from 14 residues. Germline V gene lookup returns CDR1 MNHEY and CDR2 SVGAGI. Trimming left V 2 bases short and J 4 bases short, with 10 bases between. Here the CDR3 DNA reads TGTGCCAGCAGTTACCGGCTTAGTTCAGATACGCAGTATTTT. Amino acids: CASSYRLSSDTQYF.

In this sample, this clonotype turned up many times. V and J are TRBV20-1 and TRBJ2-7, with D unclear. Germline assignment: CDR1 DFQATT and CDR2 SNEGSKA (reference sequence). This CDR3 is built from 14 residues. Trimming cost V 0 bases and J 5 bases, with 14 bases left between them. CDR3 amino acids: CSARDPSIIDEQYF. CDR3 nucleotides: TGCAGTGCTAGAGACCCTTCCATAATAGACGAGCAGTACTTC.

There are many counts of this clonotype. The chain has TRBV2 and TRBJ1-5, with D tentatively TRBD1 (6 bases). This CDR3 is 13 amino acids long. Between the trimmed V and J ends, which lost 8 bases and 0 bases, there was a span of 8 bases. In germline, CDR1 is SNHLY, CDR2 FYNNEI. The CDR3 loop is CASGGLSNQPQHF. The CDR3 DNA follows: TGTGCCAGCGGGGGCCTTAGCAATCAGCCCCAGCATTTT.

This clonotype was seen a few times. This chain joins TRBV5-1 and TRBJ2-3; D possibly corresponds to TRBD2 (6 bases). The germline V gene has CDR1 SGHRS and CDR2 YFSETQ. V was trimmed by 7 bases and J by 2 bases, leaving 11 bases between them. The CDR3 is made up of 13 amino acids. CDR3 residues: CASGGTDTDTQYF. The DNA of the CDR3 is TGCGCCAGCGGAGGGACGGACACAGATACGCAGTATTTT. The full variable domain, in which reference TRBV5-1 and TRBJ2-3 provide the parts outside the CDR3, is KAGVTQTPRYLIKTRGQQVTLSCSPISGHRSVSWYQQTPGQGLQFLFEYFSETQRNKGNFPGRFSGRQFSNSRSEMNVSTLELGDSALYLCASGGTDTDTQYFGPGTRLTVL.

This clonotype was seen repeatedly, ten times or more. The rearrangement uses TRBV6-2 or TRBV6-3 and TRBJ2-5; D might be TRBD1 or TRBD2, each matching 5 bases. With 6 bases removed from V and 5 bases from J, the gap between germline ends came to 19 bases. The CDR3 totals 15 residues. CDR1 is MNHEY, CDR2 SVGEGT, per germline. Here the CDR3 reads CASSLVAGPGETQYF. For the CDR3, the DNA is TGTGCCAGCAGCCTCGTTGCGGGTCCAGGGGAGACCCAGTACTTC.

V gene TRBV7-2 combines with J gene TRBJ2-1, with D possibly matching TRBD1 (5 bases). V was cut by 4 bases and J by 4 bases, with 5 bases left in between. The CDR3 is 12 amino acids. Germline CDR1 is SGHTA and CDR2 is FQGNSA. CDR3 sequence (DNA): TGTGCCAGCAGCTACAGGTACAATGAGCAGTTCTTC. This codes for CASSYRYNEQFF.

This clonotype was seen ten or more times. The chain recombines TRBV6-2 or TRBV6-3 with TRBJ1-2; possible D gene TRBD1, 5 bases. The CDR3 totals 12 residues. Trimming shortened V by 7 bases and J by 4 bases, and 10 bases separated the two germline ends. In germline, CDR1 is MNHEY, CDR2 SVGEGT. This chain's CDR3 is CASTDSSYGYTF. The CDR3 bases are TGTGCCAGCACTGACAGCTCCTATGGCTACACCTTC.

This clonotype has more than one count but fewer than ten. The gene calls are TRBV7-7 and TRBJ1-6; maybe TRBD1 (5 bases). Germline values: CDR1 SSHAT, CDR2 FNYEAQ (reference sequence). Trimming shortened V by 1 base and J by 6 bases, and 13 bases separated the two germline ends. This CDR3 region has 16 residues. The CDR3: CASSLGGGYGNSPLHF. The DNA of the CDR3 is TGTGCCAGCAGCTTAGGCGGGGGATACGGTAATTCACCCCTCCACTTT.

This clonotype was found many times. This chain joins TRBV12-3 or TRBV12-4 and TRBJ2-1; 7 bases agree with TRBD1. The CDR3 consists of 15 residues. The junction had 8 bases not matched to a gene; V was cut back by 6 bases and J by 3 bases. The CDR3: CASSPGQNLYNEQFF. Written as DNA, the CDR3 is TGTGCCAGCAGCCCGGGACAGAACCTCTACAATGAGCAGTTCTTC.

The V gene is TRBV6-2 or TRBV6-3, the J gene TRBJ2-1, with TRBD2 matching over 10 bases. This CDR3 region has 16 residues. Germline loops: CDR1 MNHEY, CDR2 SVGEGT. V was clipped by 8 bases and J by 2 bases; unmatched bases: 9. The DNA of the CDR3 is TGTGCCAGCCGCGCTAGCGGGGGCCTTACCTACAATGAGCAGTTCTTC. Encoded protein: CASRASGGLTYNEQFF.

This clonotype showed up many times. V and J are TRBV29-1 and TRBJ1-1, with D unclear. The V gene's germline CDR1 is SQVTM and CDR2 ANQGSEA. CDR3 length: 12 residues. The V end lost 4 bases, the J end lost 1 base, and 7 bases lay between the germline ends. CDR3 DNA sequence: TGCAGCGTTGTCCAGAGGAACACTGAAGCTTTCTTT. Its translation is CSVVQRNTEAFF.

CDR3 bases: TGTGCCAGCAGCTGGATGGACAGGGAAGAGACCCAGTACTTC. This sequence encodes CASSWMDREETQYF. The genes are TRBV7-8 and TRBJ2-5; 8 bases map to TRBD1. Trimming removed 4 bases from V and 3 bases from J; junction bases left unmatched: 4. The CDR3 contains 14 residues. Germline V gene lookup returns CDR1 SGHVS and CDR2 FQNEAQ.

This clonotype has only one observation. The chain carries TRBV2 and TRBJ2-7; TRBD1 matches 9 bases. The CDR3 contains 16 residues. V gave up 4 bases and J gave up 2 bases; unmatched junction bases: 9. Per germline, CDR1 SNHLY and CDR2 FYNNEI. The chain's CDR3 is CASSAPPGQGPYEQYF. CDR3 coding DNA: TGTGCCAGCAGTGCACCACCGGGACAGGGTCCCTACGAGCAGTACTTC.

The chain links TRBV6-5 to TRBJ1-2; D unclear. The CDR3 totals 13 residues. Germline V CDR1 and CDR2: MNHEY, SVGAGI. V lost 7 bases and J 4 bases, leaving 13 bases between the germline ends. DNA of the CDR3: TGTGCCAGCACCAGAGGCGGTAGCTATGGCTACACCTTC. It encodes CASTRGGSYGYTF.

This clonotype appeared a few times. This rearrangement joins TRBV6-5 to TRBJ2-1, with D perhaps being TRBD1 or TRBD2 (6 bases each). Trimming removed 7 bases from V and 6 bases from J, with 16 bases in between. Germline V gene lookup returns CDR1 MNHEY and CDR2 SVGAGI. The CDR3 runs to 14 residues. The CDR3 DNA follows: TGTGCCAGCATCGGAGGGACACCGGGCAATGAGCAGTTCTTC. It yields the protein CASIGGTPGNEQFF.

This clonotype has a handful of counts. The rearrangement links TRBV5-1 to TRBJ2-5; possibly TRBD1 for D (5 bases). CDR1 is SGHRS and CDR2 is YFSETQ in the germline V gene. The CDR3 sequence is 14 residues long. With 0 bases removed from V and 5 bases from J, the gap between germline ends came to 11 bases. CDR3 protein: CASSLVPGMETQYF. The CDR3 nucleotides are TGCGCCAGCAGCTTGGTTCCAGGGATGGAGACCCAGTACTTC.